The rows below give T cell receptor beta chains drawn from one sample of a study of T cell responses to AZD1222 COVID-19 vaccine. Assay used: immunoSEQ multiplex PCR; TCRdb lists only in-frame clones, some missing. The sample shows approximately 140,000 clones, 80% to 90% of them seen only once. Specimen: peripheral blood, collected on day 0 of AZD1222 vaccination. The receptors were gathered from an adult in good health. Both conserved end residues are part of each CDR3. A D gene is named only where the DNA matches it firmly. Only some rows state a clone size, as once, few, many or a class for expanded clones.

D gene,J gene,clone size,CDR3 length,V gene,CDR3 DNA,CDR3 protein
TRBD1,TRBJ2-7,NA,15,TRBV28,TGTGCCAGCAGCCCACCGGGACAGGGTTCCTACGAGCAGTACTTC,CASSPPGQGSYEQYF
NA,TRBJ1-4,NA,16,TRBV4-2,TGTGCCAGCAGCCAAGATGGGGGTGGGGGTAGTGAAAAACTGTTTTTT,CASSQDGGGGSEKLFF
NA,TRBJ1-5,NA,13,TRBV7-3,TGTGCCAGCAGCTTGTCAAAAAATCAGCCCCAGCATTTT,CASSLSKNQPQHF
TRBD1,TRBJ1-2,NA,13,TRBV19,TGTGCCAGTAAGACAGGGCTAACGGGTGGCTACACCTTC,CASKTGLTGGYTF
NA,TRBJ1-2,NA,15,TRBV4-1,TGCGCCAGCAGCCAAGAAACAGCCTTTCGCTATGGCTACACCTTC,CASSQETAFRYGYTF
NA,TRBJ2-5,once,14,TRBV9,TGTGCCAGCAGCGTAGGTGGTGGTACGGAGACCCAGTACTTC,CASSVGGGTETQYF
TRBD1,TRBJ1-2,NA,14,TRBV7-8,TGTGCCAGCTGGGCCAGGGGGCGAAACTATGGCTACACCTTC,CASWARGRNYGYTF
NA,TRBJ2-3,once,14,TRBV7-2,TGTGCCAGCAGCAAAAATCGGGTGAGAGATACGCAGTATTTT,CASSKNRVRDTQYF
NA,TRBJ1-2,NA,13,TRBV7-9,TGTGCCAGCAGCTTACGCCCGGGACATGGCTACACCTTC,CASSLRPGHGYTF
NA,TRBJ1-3,NA,12,TRBV29-1,TGCAGCGGCAGGGATTCTGGAAACACCATATATTTT,CSGRDSGNTIYF
NA,TRBJ2-2,NA,15,TRBV3-1/TRBV3-2,TGTGCCAGCAGCCCCCGGGACTCCTACACCGGGGAGCTGTTTTTT,CASSPRDSYTGELFF
NA,TRBJ2-7,NA,13,TRBV3-1/TRBV3-2,TGTGCCAGCAGCCAAGGGGGAAGGGGAGAGCAGTACTTC,CASSQGGRGEQYF
TRBD2,TRBJ2-3,NA,14,TRBV3-1/TRBV3-2,TGTGCCAGCAGCCGGGGACTAGAGGCGGATACGCAGTATTTT,CASSRGLEADTQYF
NA,TRBJ2-3,NA,13,TRBV11-2,TGTGCCAGCAGCTTAACAGGGTCAGATACGCAGTATTTT,CASSLTGSDTQYF
NA,TRBJ1-5,few,13,TRBV4-1,TGCGCCAGCAGCCTGCAGGGAGGTCAGCCCCAGCATTTT,CASSLQGGQPQHF
NA,TRBJ1-1,NA,10,TRBV5-1,TGCGCCAGCAGCTTACAACAAGCTTTCTTT,CASSLQQAFF